This passage covers 4 T cell receptor beta chains from one sample sequenced in a study of CD8 T cells in Susac syndrome. Random hexamers were used to reverse transcribe about 0.45 to 1 ug of RNA. TCRdb reprocessed the immunoSEQ multiplex PCR reads via MiXCR and lists one record per CDR3 protein. The sample contains about 49,000 distinct CDR3 sequences, 93% of which appear only once. Sequenced sample: CD8+ T cells from PBMCs. These receptors were obtained from a human donor in good health.

This rearrangement joins TRBV5-8 to TRBJ1-1; D unresolved. Looked up from germline, CDR1 is SGHTS and CDR2 is YDEGEE. CDR3 length: 13 residues. Between the trimmed V and J ends, which lost 0 bases and 5 bases, there was a span of 8 bases. The CDR3: CASSLVGWTEAFF. In nucleotides, the CDR3 is TGTGCCAGCAGCTTGGTAGGTTGGACTGAAGCTTTCTTT.

This sequence joins TRBV12-3 or TRBV12-4 and TRBJ2-1; D not resolved. V was shortened by 0 bases and J by 7 bases, with 7 bases between the two germline ends. The CDR3 covers 13 residues. CDR3 loop: CASSLAHENEQFF. DNA for the CDR3: TGTGCCAGCAGTTTAGCACACGAAAATGAGCAGTTCTTC.

This chain connects TRBV19 to TRBJ1-1; the D is unclear. The ends were cut back, 1 base at V and 8 bases at J, with 8 bases in the middle. CDR3 length equals 12 residues. Germline V gene lookup returns CDR1 LNHDA and CDR2 SQIVND (reference sequence). The CDR3 spells CASSIGNGEAFF. As DNA, the CDR3 is TGTGCCAGTAGTATAGGGAACGGAGAAGCTTTCTTT.

The rearrangement links TRBV28 to TRBJ2-7, with D unresolved. V dropped 2 bases and J dropped 2 bases, with 10 bases sitting between them. In germline, CDR1 is MDHEN, CDR2 SYDVKM. The CDR3 sequence is 14 residues long. CDR3 bases: TGTGCCAGCAGTTTAAGCAGCTCTACCTACGAGCAGTACTTC. As protein: CASSLSSSTYEQYF.